This is a list of T cell receptor beta chains from one sample in a study of shared clonotypes between healthy human individuals. Profiling relied on immunoSEQ multiplex PCR, and the TCRdb table lists in-frame clones only, not all of them. The sample has some 2,000,000 clones; about 95% are singletons. What was sequenced was naive CD4+ T cells sorted from blood. These receptors were taken from a man aged 18-30 years in good health. The CDR3 runs from the conserved cysteine through the conserved F or W. Fields, in order: J gene, V gene, D gene, clone size, CDR3 protein, CDR3 DNA. A D gene is named only where the DNA matches it firmly. Part of the rows lack a size; the others show once, few, many or a class for expanded clones.

>TRBJ2-7|TRBV4-3|TRBD2|.
CASSRGTSGSYEQYF
TGCGCCAGCAGCCGAGGGACTAGCGGTTCCTACGAGCAGTACTTC
>TRBJ1-5|TRBV25-1|.|once
CASSHRSGGPQHF
TGTGCCAGCAGCCACAGGTCCGGCGGGCCCCAGCATTTT
>TRBJ2-7|TRBV28|.|.
CASSLLQGSSYEQYF
TGTGCCAGCAGTTTATTGCAGGGAAGCTCCTACGAGCAGTACTTC
>TRBJ2-7|TRBV4-3|TRBD2|many
CASSPFSGSGYEQYF
TGCGCCAGCAGCCCCTTTAGCGGGAGTGGATACGAGCAGTACTTC
>TRBJ1-2|TRBV18|.|.
CASSPRTETLLGYTF
TGTGCCAGCTCACCTAGGACGGAGACCCTATTGGGCTACACCTTC
>TRBJ1-2|TRBV4-3|TRBD1|.
CASSQADRVPYGYTF
TGCGCCAGCAGCCAGGCCGACAGGGTCCCCTATGGCTACACCTTC
>TRBJ2-7|TRBV7-9|.|.
CASSRGTAYEQYF
TGTGCCAGCAGCCGCGGGACAGCCTACGAGCAGTACTTC
>TRBJ1-1|TRBV27|.|.
CASSLSVGSNTEAFF
TGTGCCAGCAGTTTATCGGTGGGGAGTAACACTGAAGCTTTCTTT
>TRBJ1-5|TRBV30|.|.
CAWSFGGVGQPQHF
TGTGCCTGGAGTTTTGGGGGAGTAGGTCAGCCCCAGCATTTT
>TRBJ2-7|TRBV9|TRBD1|.
CASSVSPDRVPYEQYF
TGTGCCAGCAGCGTAAGCCCGGACAGGGTGCCCTACGAGCAGTACTTC
>TRBJ2-7|TRBV5-6|TRBD1|.
CASSLVPGGNYEQYF
TGTGCCAGCAGCTTGGTTCCAGGGGGCAACTACGAGCAGTACTTC
>TRBJ2-4|TRBV6-1|TRBD1|.
CASSGGGQLAKNIQYF
TGTGCCAGCAGTGGAGGGGGACAGCTAGCCAAAAACATTCAGTACTTC
>TRBJ2-5|TRBV11-2|.|once
CASSLAGSIQETQYF
TGTGCCAGCAGTTTGGCAGGGTCTATTCAAGAGACCCAGTACTTC